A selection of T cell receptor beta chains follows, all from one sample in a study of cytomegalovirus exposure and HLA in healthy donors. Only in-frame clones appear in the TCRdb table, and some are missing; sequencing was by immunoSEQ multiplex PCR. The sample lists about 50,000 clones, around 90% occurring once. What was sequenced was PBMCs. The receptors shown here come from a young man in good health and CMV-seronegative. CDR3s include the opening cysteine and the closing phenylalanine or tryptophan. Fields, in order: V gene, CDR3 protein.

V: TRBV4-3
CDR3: CASSLTGGSTDTQYF

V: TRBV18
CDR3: CASSPLFGDTQYF

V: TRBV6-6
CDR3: CASSYRGLDSYNEQFF

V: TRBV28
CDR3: CASSLFPSGSGNQETQYF

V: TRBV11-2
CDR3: CASSGGLNQPQHF

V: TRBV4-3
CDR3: CASSRDTSTGANVLTF

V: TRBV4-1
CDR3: CASSQGRLARGAKNIQYF

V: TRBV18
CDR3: CASSPTSGSLAKNIQYF

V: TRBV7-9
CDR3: CASSLLAGGPGREQYF

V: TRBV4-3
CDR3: CASSHSAGNGEQYF

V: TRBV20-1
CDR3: CSAQGAYEQYF

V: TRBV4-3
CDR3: CASSQKLVMNEQFF

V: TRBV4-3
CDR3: CASSRGKDSSYEQYF

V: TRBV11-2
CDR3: CASSLVDLAGGGGNEQFF

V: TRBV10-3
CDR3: CAISESGGTQYF

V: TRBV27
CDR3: CASSQGTSGRGNEQFF

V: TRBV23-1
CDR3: CASSHYRGLAEAFF

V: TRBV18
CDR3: CASSPADFGNQPQHF

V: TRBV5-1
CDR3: CASSSPGTGTYEQYF

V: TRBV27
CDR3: CASSFSSTTYEQYF

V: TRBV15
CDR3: CATSRGPVGAGGATGELFF

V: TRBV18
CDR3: CASSPGASGSNEQFF

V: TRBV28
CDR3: CASTTLGGGQYF

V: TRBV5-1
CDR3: CASSLPTGTGELFF

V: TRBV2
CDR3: CASSGGWKSTDTQYF

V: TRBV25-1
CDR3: CASSEYKGTGTNEQYF

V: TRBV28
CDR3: CASSRRFRSNQPQHF

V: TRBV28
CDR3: CASTVQGSEGYTF

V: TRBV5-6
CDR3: CASSPGQGATYEQYF

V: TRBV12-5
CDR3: CASGLAPAGSTQYF

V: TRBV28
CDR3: CASRLPGRGLAGGDNEQFF

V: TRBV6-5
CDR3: CASSRTTGGQPQHF

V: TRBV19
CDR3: CASSIELGGAGEQFF

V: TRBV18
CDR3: CASSKETRVNSGTQYF

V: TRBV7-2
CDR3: CASSLFVQGPYEQYF

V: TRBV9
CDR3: CASSPWDRVSEQYF

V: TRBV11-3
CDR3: CASSLAPLNEQFF

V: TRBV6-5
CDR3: CASSYSTGYGYTF

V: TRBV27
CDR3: CASSLRRTDNEQFF

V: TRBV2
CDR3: CATMKRIAEETQYF

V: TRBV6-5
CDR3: CASSTHATNEKLFF

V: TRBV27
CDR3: CASSRTSVNTGELFF

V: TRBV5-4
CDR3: CASSLGTNANTGELFF

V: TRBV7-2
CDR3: CASSLEAVGARHSYNEQFF

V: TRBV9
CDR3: CASSVARTGGPTDTQYF

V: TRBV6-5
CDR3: CASSKNEKLFF

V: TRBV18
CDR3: CASSPNSLQETQYF

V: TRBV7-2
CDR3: CASSKIENIQYF

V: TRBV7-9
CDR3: CASRGLAGKVGSTDTQYF

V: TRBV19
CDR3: CASSIQGSYEQFF

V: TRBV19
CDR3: CASSTTGSYGYTF

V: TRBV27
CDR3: CASQVTNTGELFF

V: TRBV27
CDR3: CASSLGQGLDIQYF

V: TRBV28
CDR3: CASSLFGGRGQPQHF